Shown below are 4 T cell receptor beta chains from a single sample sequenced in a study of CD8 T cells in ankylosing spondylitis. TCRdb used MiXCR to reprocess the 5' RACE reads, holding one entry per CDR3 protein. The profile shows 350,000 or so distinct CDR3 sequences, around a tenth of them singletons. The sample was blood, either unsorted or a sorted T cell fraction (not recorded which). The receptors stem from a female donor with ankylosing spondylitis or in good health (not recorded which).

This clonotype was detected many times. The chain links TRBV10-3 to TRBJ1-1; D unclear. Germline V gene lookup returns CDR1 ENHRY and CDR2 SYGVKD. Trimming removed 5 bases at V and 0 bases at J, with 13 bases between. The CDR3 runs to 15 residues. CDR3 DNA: TGTGCCATCAGTCCTTCGCCCGTTATGAACACTGAAGCTTTCTTT. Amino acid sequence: CAISPSPVMNTEAFF.

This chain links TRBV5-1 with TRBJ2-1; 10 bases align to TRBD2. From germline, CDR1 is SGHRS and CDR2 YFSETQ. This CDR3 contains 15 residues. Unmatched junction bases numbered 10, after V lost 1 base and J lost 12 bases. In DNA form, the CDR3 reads TGCGCCAGCAGCTTGCCTCTAGCGGGAGAGGATGGGCAGTTCTTC. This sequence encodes CASSLPLAGEDGQFF.

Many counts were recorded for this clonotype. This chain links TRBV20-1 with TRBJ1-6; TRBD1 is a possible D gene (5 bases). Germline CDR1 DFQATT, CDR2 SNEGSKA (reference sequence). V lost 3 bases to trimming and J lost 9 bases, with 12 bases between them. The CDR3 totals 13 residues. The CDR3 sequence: CSASGQGGSPLHF. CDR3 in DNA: TGCAGTGCTAGCGGGCAGGGAGGTTCACCCCTCCACTTT.

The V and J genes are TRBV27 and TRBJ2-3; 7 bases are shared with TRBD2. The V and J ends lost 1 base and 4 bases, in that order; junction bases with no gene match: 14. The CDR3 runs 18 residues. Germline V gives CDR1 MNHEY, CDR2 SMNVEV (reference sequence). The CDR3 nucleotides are TGTGCCAGCAGTTTATTTGGCGGGAGCCTCGGGAACGCAGATACGCAGTATTTT. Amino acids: CASSLFGGSLGNADTQYF.